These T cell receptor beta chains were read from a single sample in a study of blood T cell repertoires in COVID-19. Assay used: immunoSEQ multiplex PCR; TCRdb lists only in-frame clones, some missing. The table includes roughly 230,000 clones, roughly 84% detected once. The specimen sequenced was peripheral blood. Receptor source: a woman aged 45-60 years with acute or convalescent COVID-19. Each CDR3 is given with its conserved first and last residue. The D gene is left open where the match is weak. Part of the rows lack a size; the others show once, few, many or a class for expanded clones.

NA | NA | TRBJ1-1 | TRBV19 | TGTGCCAGTAGTAAGGCCCAGGGGACTGAAGCTTTCTTT | CASSKAQGTEAFF
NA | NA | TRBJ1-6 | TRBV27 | TGTGCCAGCAGTGATACAGGGTCTTCACCCCTCCACTTT | CASSDTGSSPLHF
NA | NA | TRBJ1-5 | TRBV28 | TGTGCCAGCAGTTTTAACAGGGAAGGGGTTCAGCCCCAGCATTTT | CASSFNREGVQPQHF
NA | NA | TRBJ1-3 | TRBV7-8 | TGTGCCAGCAGCTTCGGAGCCCGGACAGATGGAAACACCATATATTTT | CASSFGARTDGNTIYF
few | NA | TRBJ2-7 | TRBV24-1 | TGTGCCACCAGTGATAGACTACCACCCTACGAGCAGTACTTC | CATSDRLPPYEQYF
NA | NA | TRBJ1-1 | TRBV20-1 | TGCAGTGCTCCTATGATGGCTGAAGCTTTCTTT | CSAPMMAEAFF
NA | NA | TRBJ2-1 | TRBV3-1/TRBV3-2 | TGTGCCAGCAGCCATGACTTGAGCTCCTACAATGAGCAGTTCTTC | CASSHDLSSYNEQFF
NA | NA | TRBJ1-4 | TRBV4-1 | TGCGCCAGCAGCCAATGGGTGGGGGGACCTTCAACTAATGAAAAACTGTTTTTT | CASSQWVGGPSTNEKLFF
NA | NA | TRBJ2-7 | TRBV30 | TGTGCCTGGAGTGGCGCCAGGGAGCAGTACTTC | CAWSGAREQYF
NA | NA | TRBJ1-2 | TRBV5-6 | TGTGCCAGCAGCTTGGGGGAGTACTATGGCTACACCTTC | CASSLGEYYGYTF
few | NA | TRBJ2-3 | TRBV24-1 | TGTGCCACCCAGCGGAGCACAGATACGCAGTATTTT | CATQRSTDTQYF
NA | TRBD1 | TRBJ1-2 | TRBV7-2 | TGTGCCAGCAGCCTGAGGACAGGGAATGGCTACACCTTC | CASSLRTGNGYTF
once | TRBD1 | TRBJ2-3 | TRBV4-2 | TGTGCCAGCAGCCACGGACAGGGTGAGTCAGATACGCAGTATTTT | CASSHGQGESDTQYF
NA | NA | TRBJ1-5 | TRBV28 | TGTGCCAGCAGGCGAGACAGTAGCAATCAGCCCCAGCATTTT | CASRRDSSNQPQHF
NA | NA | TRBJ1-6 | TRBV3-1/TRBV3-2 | TGTGCCAGCAGCCAGGCTGATTCACCCCTCCACTTT | CASSQADSPLHF
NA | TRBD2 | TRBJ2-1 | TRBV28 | TGTGCCGCGGGAGAGTCCTACAATGAGCAGTTCTTC | CAAGESYNEQFF
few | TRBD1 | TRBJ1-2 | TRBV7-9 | TGTGCCAGCAGCACCACCGGGACAGGCGACAGCTATGGCTACACCTTC | CASSTTGTGDSYGYTF
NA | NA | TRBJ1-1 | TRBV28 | TGTGCTATACAGCCAACGAACACTGAAGCTTTCTTT | CAIQPTNTEAFF
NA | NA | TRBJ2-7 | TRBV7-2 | TGTGCCAGCAGCTTACGATTTTCAGGGCAAGAGCAGTACTTC | CASSLRFSGQEQYF
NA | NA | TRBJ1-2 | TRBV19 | TGTGCCAGTAGGGGCCTGGGCCGGTATGGCTACACCTTC | CASRGLGRYGYTF
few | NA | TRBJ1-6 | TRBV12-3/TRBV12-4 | TGTGCCAGCAGTTTAGGACAGACTTCACCCCTCCACTTT | CASSLGQTSPLHF
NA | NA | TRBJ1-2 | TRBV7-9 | TGTGCCAGCAGCTTAAGGAGTGAGGTAGTCTATGGCTACACCTTC | CASSLRSEVVYGYTF
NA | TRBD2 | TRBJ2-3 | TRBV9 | TGTGCCAGCAGCGTAGGCGGCGGGGGGACCACAGATACGCAGTATTTT | CASSVGGGGTTDTQYF
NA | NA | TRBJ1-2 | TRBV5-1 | TGCGCCAGCAGCGGAGAATCTTCTCCTGGCGGCTACACCTTC | CASSGESSPGGYTF
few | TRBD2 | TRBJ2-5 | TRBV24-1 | TGTGCCACCAGTGATTTGGTAGCGGGAGGGCAAGAGACCCAGTACTTC | CATSDLVAGGQETQYF
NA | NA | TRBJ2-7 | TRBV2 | TGTGCCAGCAGTGGGGGCAGGGGGGACGAGCAGTACTTC | CASSGGRGDEQYF
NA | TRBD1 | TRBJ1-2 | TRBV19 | TGTGCCAGTAACCGGGGGACCGGGACAGGGGGTGGCTACACCTTC | CASNRGTGTGGGYTF
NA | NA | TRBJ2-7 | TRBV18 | TGTGCCAGCTCACAGGCGCCCAGGGGAAGAAGCTACGAGCAGTACTTC | CASSQAPRGRSYEQYF
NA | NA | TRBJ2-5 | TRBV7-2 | TGTGCCAGCAGCTATGGACACGAAGAGACCCAGTACTTC | CASSYGHEETQYF
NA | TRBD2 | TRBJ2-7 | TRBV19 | TGTGCCAGTAGGAAGACCGGGACTAGCGGCTACGAGCAGTACTTC | CASRKTGTSGYEQYF
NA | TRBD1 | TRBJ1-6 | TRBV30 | TGTGCCTGGAGTGTAATGACAGGGGTGGGGAATTCACCCCTCCACTTT | CAWSVMTGVGNSPLHF
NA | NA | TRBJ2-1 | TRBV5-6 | TGTGCCAGCAGCTTGGAATTCGGGGAGCAGTTCTTC | CASSLEFGEQFF
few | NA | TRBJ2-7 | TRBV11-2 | TGTGCCAGCAGCATCCGGACAGCTTCCTACGAGCAGTACTTC | CASSIRTASYEQYF
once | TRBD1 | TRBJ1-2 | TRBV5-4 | TGTGCCAGCAGCTTGGAGGTCAGGGGGCAAGGCTACACCTTC | CASSLEVRGQGYTF
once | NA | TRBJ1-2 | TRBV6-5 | TGTGCCAGCAGTTTACAGGGTCTCTATGGCTACACCTTC | CASSLQGLYGYTF
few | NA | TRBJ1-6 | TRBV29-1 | TGCAGCGACCTCAGTTCACCCCTCCACTTT | CSDLSSPLHF
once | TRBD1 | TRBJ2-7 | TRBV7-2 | TGTGCCAGCAGCTTGGGACAGGGGATCTTCGAGCAGTACTTC | CASSLGQGIFEQYF
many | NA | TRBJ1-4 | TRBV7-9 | TGTGCCAGCAGGGACTCTACAGGGAGGGGTGAAAAACTGTTTTTT | CASRDSTGRGEKLFF
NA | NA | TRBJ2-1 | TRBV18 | TGTGCCAGCTCACCACCGAACAGAAACAATGAGCAGTTCTTC | CASSPPNRNNEQFF
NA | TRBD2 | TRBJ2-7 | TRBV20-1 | TGCGGGGGACTAGCGACATACGAGCAGTACTTC | CGGLATYEQYF
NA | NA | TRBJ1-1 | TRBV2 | TGTCTCCAGACAGTCACAGGCACTGAAGCTTTCTTT | CLQTVTGTEAFF
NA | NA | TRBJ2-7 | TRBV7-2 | TGTGCCAGCAGCTTATACCCCACAGGAGCCTACGAGCAGTACTTC | CASSLYPTGAYEQYF
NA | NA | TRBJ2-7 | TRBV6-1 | TGTGCCAGCAGTGAGGACTATTACTACGAGCAGTACTTC | CASSEDYYYEQYF